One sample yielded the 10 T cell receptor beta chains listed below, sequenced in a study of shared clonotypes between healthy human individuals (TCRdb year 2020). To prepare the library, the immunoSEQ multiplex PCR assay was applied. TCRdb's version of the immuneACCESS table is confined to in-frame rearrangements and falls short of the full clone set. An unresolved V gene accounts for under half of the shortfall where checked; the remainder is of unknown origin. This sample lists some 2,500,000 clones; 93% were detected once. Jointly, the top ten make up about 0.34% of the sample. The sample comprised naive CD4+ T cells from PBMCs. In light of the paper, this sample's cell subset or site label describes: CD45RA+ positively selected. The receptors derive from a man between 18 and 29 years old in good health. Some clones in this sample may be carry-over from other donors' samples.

The CDR3 coding sequence is TGTGCCAGCTCACCACCGGGACGACCGAACACCGGGGAGCTGTTTTTT. Translating gives CASSPPGRPNTGELFF. V and J are TRBV18 and TRBJ2-2, with D perhaps TRBD1 or TRBD2 (5 bases each). The CDR3 sequence is 16 residues long. Germline assignment: CDR1 KGHSH and CDR2 LQKENI. V shed 0 bases and J shed 0 bases, with 8 bases lying between them.

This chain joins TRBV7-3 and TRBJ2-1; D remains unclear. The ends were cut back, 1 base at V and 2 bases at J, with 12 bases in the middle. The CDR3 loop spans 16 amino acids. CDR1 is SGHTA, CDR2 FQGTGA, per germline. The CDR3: CASSLNTGPPYNEQFF. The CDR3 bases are TGTGCCAGCAGCTTAAACACCGGACCTCCCTACAATGAGCAGTTCTTC.

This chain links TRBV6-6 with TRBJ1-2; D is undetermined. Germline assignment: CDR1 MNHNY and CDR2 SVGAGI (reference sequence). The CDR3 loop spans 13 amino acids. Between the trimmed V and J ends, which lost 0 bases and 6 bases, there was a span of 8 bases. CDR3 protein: CASSYSTGNGYTF. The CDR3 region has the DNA TGTGCCAGCAGTTACTCTACCGGGAATGGCTACACCTTC.

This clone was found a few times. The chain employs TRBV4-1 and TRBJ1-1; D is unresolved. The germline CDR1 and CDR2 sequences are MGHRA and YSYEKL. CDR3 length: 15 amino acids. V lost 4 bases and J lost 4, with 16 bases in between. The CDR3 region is CASSPGPWSGTEAFF. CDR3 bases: TGCGCCAGCAGCCCCGGACCGTGGTCGGGCACTGAAGCTTTCTTT.

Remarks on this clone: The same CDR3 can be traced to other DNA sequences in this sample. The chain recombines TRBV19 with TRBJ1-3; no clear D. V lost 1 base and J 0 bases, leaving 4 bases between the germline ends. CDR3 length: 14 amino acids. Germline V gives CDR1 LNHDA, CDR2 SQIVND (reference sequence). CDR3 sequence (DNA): TGTGCCAGTAGTATAGCCGGCTCTGGAAACACCATATATTTT. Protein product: CASSIAGSGNTIYF.

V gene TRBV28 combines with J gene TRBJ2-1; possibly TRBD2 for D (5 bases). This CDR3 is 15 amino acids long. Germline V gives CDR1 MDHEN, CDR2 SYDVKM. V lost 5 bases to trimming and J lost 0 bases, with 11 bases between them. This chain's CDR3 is CASSRSGVSYNEQFF. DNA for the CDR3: TGTGCCAGCAGTCGCTCCGGGGTCTCCTACAATGAGCAGTTCTTC.

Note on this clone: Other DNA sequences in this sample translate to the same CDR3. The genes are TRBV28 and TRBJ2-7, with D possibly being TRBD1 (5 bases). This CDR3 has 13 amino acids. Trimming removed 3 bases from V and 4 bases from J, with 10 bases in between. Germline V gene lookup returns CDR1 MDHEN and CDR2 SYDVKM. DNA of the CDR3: TGTGCCAGCAGTTTGGGGCAGGGTTACGAGCAGTACTTC. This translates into CASSLGQGYEQYF.

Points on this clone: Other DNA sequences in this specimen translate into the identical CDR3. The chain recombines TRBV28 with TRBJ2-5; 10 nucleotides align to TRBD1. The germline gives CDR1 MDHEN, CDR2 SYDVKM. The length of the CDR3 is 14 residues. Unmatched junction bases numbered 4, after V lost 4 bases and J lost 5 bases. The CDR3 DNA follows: TGTGCCAGCAGTTCCACGGGACAGGGGGAGACCCAGTACTTC. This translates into CASSSTGQGETQYF.

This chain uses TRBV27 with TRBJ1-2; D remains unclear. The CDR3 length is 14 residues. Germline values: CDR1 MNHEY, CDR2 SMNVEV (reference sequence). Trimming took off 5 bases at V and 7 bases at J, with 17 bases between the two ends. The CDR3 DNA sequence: TGTGCCAGCAGTCCGGGCCGCCTGTTACTTGGCTACACCTTC. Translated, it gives CASSPGRLLLGYTF.

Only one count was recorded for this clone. Written as DNA, the CDR3 is TGTGCCAGCATCAGAGACAGTCTGTCCTCCTACGAGCAGTACTTC. Its translation: CASIRDSLSSYEQYF. The chain employs TRBV6-1 and TRBJ2-7, with a weak D call TRBD1 (5 bases). The V gene lost 7 bases and the J gene lost 0 bases, with 16 bases spanning the gap. The CDR3 spans 15 residues. The germline gives CDR1 MNHNS, CDR2 SASEGT.